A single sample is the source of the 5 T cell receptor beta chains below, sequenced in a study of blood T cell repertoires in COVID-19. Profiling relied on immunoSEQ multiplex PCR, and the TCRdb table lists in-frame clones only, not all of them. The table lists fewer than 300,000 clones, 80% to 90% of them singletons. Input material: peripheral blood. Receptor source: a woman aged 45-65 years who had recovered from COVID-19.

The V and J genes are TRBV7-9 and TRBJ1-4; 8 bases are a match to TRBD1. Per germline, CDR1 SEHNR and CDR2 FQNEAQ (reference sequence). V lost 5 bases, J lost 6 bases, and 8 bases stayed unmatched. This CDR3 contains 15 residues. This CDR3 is CASSNAGGIYEKLFF. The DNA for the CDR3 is TGTGCCAGCAGCAATGCAGGGGGCATTTATGAAAAACTGTTTTTT. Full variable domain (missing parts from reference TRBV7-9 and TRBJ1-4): DTGVSQNPRHKITKRGQNVTFRCDPISEHNRLYWYRQTLGQGPEFLTYFQNEAQLEKSRLLSDRFSAERPKGSFSTLEIQRTEQGDSAMYLCASSNAGGIYEKLFFGSGTQLSVL.

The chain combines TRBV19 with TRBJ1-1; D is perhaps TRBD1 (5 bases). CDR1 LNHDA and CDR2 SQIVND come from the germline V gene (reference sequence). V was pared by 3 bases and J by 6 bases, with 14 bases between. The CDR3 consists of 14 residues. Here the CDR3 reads CASSMSGSGAEAFF. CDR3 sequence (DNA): TGTGCCAGTAGTATGTCAGGGTCAGGCGCTGAAGCTTTCTTT.

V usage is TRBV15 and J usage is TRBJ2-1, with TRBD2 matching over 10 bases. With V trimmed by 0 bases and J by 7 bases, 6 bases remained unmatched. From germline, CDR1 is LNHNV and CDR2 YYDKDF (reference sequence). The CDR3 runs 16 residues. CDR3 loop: CATSRDLAGAGNEQFF. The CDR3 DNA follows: TGTGCCACCAGCAGAGATCTAGCGGGGGCGGGGAATGAGCAGTTCTTC. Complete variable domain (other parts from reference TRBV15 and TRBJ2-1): DAMVIQNPRYQVTQFGKPVTLSCSQTLNHNVMYWYQQKSSQAPKLLFHYYDKDFNNEADTPDNFQSRRPNTSFCFLDIRSPGLGDTAMYLCATSRDLAGAGNEQFFGPGTRLTVL.

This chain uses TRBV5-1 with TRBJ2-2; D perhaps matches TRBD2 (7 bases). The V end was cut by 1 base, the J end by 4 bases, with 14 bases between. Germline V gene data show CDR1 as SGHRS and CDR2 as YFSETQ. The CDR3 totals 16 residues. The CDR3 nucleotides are TGCGCCAGCAGCTTGAGGTGGGGGGGCGGCACCGGGGAGCTGTTTTTT. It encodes CASSLRWGGGTGELFF.

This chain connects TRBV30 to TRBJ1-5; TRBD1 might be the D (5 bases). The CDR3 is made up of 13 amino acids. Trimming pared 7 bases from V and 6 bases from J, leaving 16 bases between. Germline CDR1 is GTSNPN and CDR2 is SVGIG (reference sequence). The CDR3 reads CASSSRVGQPQHF. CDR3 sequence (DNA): TGTGCCTCCTCCAGCAGGGTGGGTCAGCCCCAGCATTTT.